This T cell receptor beta chain came from a study of cytomegalovirus exposure and HLA in healthy donors. Study conclusions and caveats: Sequence variants that were highly shared formed a cluster that was likely a sequencing artifact.

Germline V gene sequence: CDR1 MGHRA, CDR2 YSYEKL. The germline V and J ends were trimmed by 1 base and 0 bases, with 9 bases remaining between them. CDR3 length equals 15 residues. This clone occurred once. Its antigen is not known. PCR involved 60 Vbeta and 13 Jbeta primers. This table comes from immunoSEQ multiplex PCR, and its TCRdb copy is limited to in-frame clones, with some not included. The sample consists of about 130,000 clones, about 82% of them appearing once. The TCR comes from a boy aged 5-17 years in good health and CMV-seronegative. Sequencing used PBMCs. The chain joins TRBV4-1 to TRBJ1-1; unclear D gene. CDR3 bases: TGCGCCAGCAGCCAAGGGTTAGGAGTGAACACTGAAGCTTTCTTT. Protein: CASSQGLGVNTEAFF.